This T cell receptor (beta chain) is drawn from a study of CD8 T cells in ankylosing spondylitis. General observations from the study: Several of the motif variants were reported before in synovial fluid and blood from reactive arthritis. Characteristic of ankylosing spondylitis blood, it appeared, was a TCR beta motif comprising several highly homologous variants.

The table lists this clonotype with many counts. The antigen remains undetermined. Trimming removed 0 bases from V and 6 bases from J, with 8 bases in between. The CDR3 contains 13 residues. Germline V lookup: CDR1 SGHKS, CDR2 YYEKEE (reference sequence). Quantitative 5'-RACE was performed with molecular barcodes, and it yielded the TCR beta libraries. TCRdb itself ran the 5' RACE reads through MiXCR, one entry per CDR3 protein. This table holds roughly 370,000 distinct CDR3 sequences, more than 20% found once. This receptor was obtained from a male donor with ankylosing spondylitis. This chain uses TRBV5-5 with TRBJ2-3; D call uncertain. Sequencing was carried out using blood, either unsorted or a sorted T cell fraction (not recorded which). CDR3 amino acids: CASSLGPRDTQYF. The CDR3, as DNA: TGTGCCAGCAGCTTGGGGCCACGCGATACGCAGTATTTT.